The 10 T cell receptor beta chains below were found in one sample sequenced in a study of cytomegalovirus exposure and HLA in healthy donors. Vbeta (60) and Jbeta (13) primers were used in the PCR. Sequencing was performed with immunoSEQ multiplex PCR; in TCRdb, only in-frame clones are kept and a portion is missing. This table lists tens of thousands of clones. What was sequenced was PBMCs. All receptors derive from a female donor in good health and CMV-seropositive.

V is TRBV10-3 and J is TRBJ1-1; 7 bases fit TRBD1. J gave up 1 base and V 5 bases, and 4 bases lay outside the gene matches. The CDR3 length is 14 residues. Germline CDR1 and CDR2: ENHRY and SYGVKD. CDR3 sequence reads: CAISPRDRNTEAFF. The CDR3 nucleotides read TGTGCCATCAGTCCCCGGGACAGGAACACTGAAGCTTTCTTT.

This sequence joins TRBV7-2 and TRBJ1-2; TRBD1 is a possible D gene (5 bases). V gave up 5 bases and J gave up 7 bases, with 14 bases separating them. CDR3 size: 13 residues. CDR1 and CDR2 from the germline V gene are SGHTA and FQGNSA. The CDR3 loop reads CASSPQGVTGYTF. DNA for the CDR3: TGTGCCAGCAGCCCACAAGGGGTCACTGGCTACACCTTC. Filled out from reference TRBV7-2 and TRBJ1-2, the complete variable domain reads GAGVSQSPSNKVTEKGKDVELRCDPISGHTALYWYRQSLGQGLEFLIYFQGNSAPDKSGLPSDRFSAERTGGSVSTLTIQRTQQEDSAVYLCASSPQGVTGYTFGSGTRLTVV.

This chain connects TRBV18 to TRBJ2-7; unclear D gene. Trimming pared 2 bases from V and 1 base from J, leaving 9 bases between. There are 14 residues in the CDR3. Germline loops: CDR1 KGHSH, CDR2 LQKENI. In DNA form, the CDR3 reads TGTGCCAGCTCACCAGGGCAAGGTTCCTACGAGCAGTACTTC. Translated, it gives CASSPGQGSYEQYF. The full variable domain, with the rest looked up from reference TRBV18 and TRBJ2-7, is NAGVMQNPRHLVRRRGQEARLRCSPMKGHSHVYWYRQLPEEGLKFMVYLQKENIIDESGMPKERFSAEFPKEGPSILRIQQVVRGDSAAYFCASSPGQGSYEQYFGPGTRLTVT.

The V and J genes are TRBV28 and TRBJ2-2; 7 bases are shared with TRBD2. Germline values: CDR1 MDHEN, CDR2 SYDVKM. The CDR3 is 14 amino acids. The junction had 11 bases not matched to a gene; V was cut back by 9 bases and J by 7 bases. The CDR3 DNA reads TGTGCCAGTCAGAGCGGGACTAAATACGGGGAGCTGTTTTTT. It translates to CASQSGTKYGELFF.

This rearrangement joins TRBV18 to TRBJ1-2; the match to TRBD1 covers 9 bases. The V gene end was trimmed by 5 bases and the J gene end by 0 bases; junction bases not matched to a gene: 7. The CDR3 runs 16 residues. Germline CDR1 reads KGHSH; CDR2 reads LQKENI. CDR3 amino acids: CASSARDRATNYGYTF. CDR3 nucleotides: TGTGCCAGCTCAGCCCGGGACAGGGCCACTAACTATGGCTACACCTTC.

The rearrangement uses TRBV18 and TRBJ1-5, with D possibly matching TRBD1 (6 bases). The germline V gene encodes CDR1 KGHSH and CDR2 LQKENI. The V and J ends lost 1 base and 4 bases respectively, with 14 bases between them. The CDR3 loop spans 16 amino acids. The CDR3, as DNA: TGTGCCAGCTCACCACAGGTCAGGGGCGTTAATCAGCCCCAGCATTTT. Translating gives CASSPQVRGVNQPQHF.

The chain is built from TRBV5-1 and TRBJ2-7, with a weak D call TRBD1 (6 bases). Deletions cut 0 bases from V and 12 bases from J, with 10 bases between. Germline CDR1 and CDR2: SGHRS and YFSETQ. The CDR3 sequence is 11 residues long. The CDR3 DNA sequence: TGCGCCAGCAGCTTGGGACAGGTGTGGTACTTC. Its protein product is CASSLGQVWYF.

The chain links TRBV10-3 to TRBJ2-1; D remains ambiguous. Germline CDR1 reads ENHRY; CDR2 reads SYGVKD. Trimming pared 10 bases from V and 5 bases from J, leaving 9 bases between. The CDR3 totals 11 residues. Written as DNA, the CDR3 is TGTGCCAGCCGTCTAGACAATGAGCAGTTCTTC. This gives the protein CASRLDNEQFF.

The genes are TRBV7-2 and TRBJ1-2, with D possibly being TRBD1 (5 bases). The V gene's germline CDR1 is SGHTA and CDR2 FQGNSA. The CDR3 loop spans 16 amino acids. The ends were cut back, 5 bases at V and 2 bases at J, with 18 bases in the middle. In DNA, the CDR3 is TGTGCCAGCAGCCCAATGGGGCGGGGGGGGAACTATGGCTACACCTTC. This encodes CASSPMGRGGNYGYTF.

This chain connects TRBV11-2 to TRBJ2-7, with D maybe TRBD2 (5 bases). The CDR3 loop spans 11 amino acids. Germline V gene data show CDR1 as SGHAT and CDR2 as FQNNGV. Deletions cut 8 bases from V and 3 bases from J, with 8 bases between. The CDR3 spells CASRSGYEQYF. CDR3 nucleotides: TGTGCCAGCCGGAGCGGCTACGAGCAGTACTTC.